Here is one T cell receptor beta chain with its context. These data are taken from a study of blood T cell repertoires in COVID-19. TCRdb's copy holds only in-frame clones and misses some; the assay was immunoSEQ multiplex PCR. The sample lists under 250,000 clones; 75% to 85% were seen once. The specimen sequenced was peripheral blood. The source is a human donor in a cohort sampled during active COVID-19.

Written as DNA, the CDR3 is TGTGCCAGCAGTTTACGGCAGGGTGAAGCTTTCTTT. This translates into CASSLRQGEAFF. The chain has TRBV27 and TRBJ1-1, with a possible D match to TRBD1 (5 bases). CDR1 is MNHEY, CDR2 SMNVEV, per germline (reference sequence). CDR3 length equals 12 residues. Deletions cut 2 bases from V and 7 bases from J, with 8 bases between.